The source of this TCR beta chain is a study of CD8+CD57+ T cells in acquired aplastic anemia. Turning to the study itself: DNA from sorted CD4+ and CD8+ cells averaged approximately 2.9 ug.

Sequenced patients had shown CD8+CD57+ cell expansion by flow cytometry. Overall study results and limits: Around 29 CD8+ CDR3 sequences were shared between patients and controls.

Investigators profiled TCR beta VDJ and CDR3 from genomic DNA template. TCRdb analysed the reads with MiXCR anew, one entry per CDR3 protein. The sample lists 150,000 to 200,000 distinct CDR3 sequences; around 48% were seen once. This clonotype was detected only a few times. The antigen is undetermined. The sequenced sample consisted of sorted CD4+, CD8+, or CD8+CD57+ T cells (not recorded which) from PBMCs. This TCR was recovered from a human donor with aplastic anemia.

As DNA, the CDR3 is TGCAGCGTTGATTCTAGGAATGGCTACACCTTC. This translates into CSVDSRNGYTF. The chain combines TRBV29-1 with TRBJ1-2; D gene uncertain. V was cut by 3 bases and J by 6 bases, with 8 bases left in between. Germline assignment: CDR1 SQVTM and CDR2 ANQGSEA. The CDR3 extends over 11 amino acids.